This TCR beta chain was observed in a study of Graves' ophthalmopathy and Graves' hyperthyroidism. Pregnancy or lactation, uncontrolled infections and other autoimmune diseases were grounds for excluding patients. This clonotype was seen repeatedly, ten times or more. Amplification of TCR beta CDR3 regions used RNA transcripts. Amplification began with first-round RT-PCR using HTBI primers, then second-round multiplex PCR was performed. TCRdb called the multiplex PCR reads again in MiXCR, with one record for every CDR3 protein. The sample has 360,000 or so distinct CDR3 sequences; roughly 18% are singletons. This CDR3 has 14 residues. The ends were cut back, 2 bases at V and 2 bases at J, with 9 bases in the middle. CDR1 SGHTA and CDR2 FQGNSA come from the germline V gene.

The sequence was obtained from a woman between 18 and 29 years old with Graves' ophthalmopathy. The chain uses TRBV7-2 and TRBJ1-1; no firm D call. The sample consisted of peripheral blood. CDR3 amino acids: CASSLTARNTEAFF. CDR3 in DNA: TGTGCCAGCAGCTTAACGGCCAGAAACACTGAAGCTTTCTTT.